These 10 T cell receptor beta chains originate from one sample sequenced in a study of cytomegalovirus exposure and HLA in healthy donors. The PCR had 60 Vbeta and 13 Jbeta primers. Sequenced by immunoSEQ multiplex PCR; TCRdb stores in-frame clones only, minus some. Its table records 53,000 or so clones. Sequencing was carried out using PBMCs. These receptors came from a male donor in good health and CMV-seropositive.

The V gene is TRBV7-2, the J gene TRBJ2-5, with 7 positions matching TRBD2. V was pared by 8 bases and J by 4 bases, with 7 bases of the junction left unmatched. The V gene's germline CDR1 is SGHTA and CDR2 FQGNSA. The CDR3 loop spans 13 amino acids. The CDR3 region is CASSGWEGETQYF. The CDR3 DNA sequence: TGTGCCAGCTCGGGTTGGGAGGGAGAGACCCAGTACTTC.

The J gene is TRBJ2-7, the V gene TRBV10-1, with TRBD2 as a possible D gene (6 bases). Germline V CDR1 and CDR2: WNHNN, SYGVQD (reference sequence). V lost 8 bases and J 8 bases, leaving 31 bases between the germline ends. The CDR3 is 17 residues long. CDR3 in amino acids: CASLRVGIGTRLKKQYF. The CDR3 DNA reads TGCGCCAGCCTGCGGGTGGGTATTGGGACTCGGCTTAAAAAGCAGTACTTC.

The genes are TRBV7-9 and TRBJ1-4; maybe TRBD1 (5 bases). Germline assignment: CDR1 SEHNR and CDR2 FQNEAQ (reference sequence). CDR3 size: 13 residues. V was shortened by 2 bases and J by 7 bases, with 8 bases between the two germline ends. CDR3 coding DNA: TGTGCCAGCAGCTTACCGGGGGTTGAAAAACTGTTTTTT. Translation gives CASSLPGVEKLFF.

This chain connects TRBV4-2 to TRBJ2-3; 10 nucleotides agree with TRBD2. The CDR3 has 16 residues. In germline, CDR1 is LGHNA, CDR2 YNFKEQ. Trimming at V came to 0 bases and at J to 1 base, leaving 1 base not matched to a gene. The CDR3 region is CASSQDLAGGTDTQYF. In DNA, the CDR3 is TGTGCCAGCAGCCAAGATCTAGCGGGGGGCACAGATACGCAGTATTTT.

CDR3 sequence: CASSSPGGGASYNEQFF. The CDR3 coding sequence is TGTGCCAGCAGCTCCCCCGGCGGGGGGGCCTCCTACAATGAGCAGTTCTTC. This sequence joins TRBV5-6 and TRBJ2-1; TRBD2 matches 9 bases. In germline, CDR1 is SGHDT, CDR2 YYEEEE. The trim removed 3 bases at V and 0 bases at J, leaving 7 bases unmatched. The CDR3 length is 17 residues.

The chain couples TRBV5-1 to TRBJ2-7; 8 bases line up with TRBD1. CDR1 is SGHRS and CDR2 is YFSETQ in the germline V gene. The CDR3 covers 16 residues. The trim removed 1 base at V and 0 bases at J, leaving 6 bases unmatched. CDR3 protein: CASSLPRDRSSYEQYF. CDR3 DNA sequence: TGCGCCAGCAGCTTGCCCCGGGACAGGAGCTCCTACGAGCAGTACTTC.

The V call is TRBV28, the J call TRBJ1-4; 8 nucleotides line up with TRBD1. The CDR3 totals 14 residues. J gave up 8 bases and V 2 bases, and 4 bases lay outside the gene matches. Germline V gene data show CDR1 as MDHEN and CDR2 as SYDVKM. The CDR3 is CASSLQGAGEKLFF. The CDR3 region has the DNA TGTGCCAGCAGTTTACAGGGGGCGGGAGAAAAACTGTTTTTT.

CDR3 region: CASSGSSGGVGELFF. The CDR3 nucleotides are TGTGCCAGCAGCGGATCTAGCGGGGGGGTCGGGGAGCTGTTTTTT. The rearrangement links TRBV9 to TRBJ2-2; 12 nucleotides agree with TRBD2. Germline lookup yields CDR1 SGDLS and CDR2 YYNGEE. V was pared by 3 bases and J by 7 bases, with 4 bases of the junction left unmatched. The CDR3 is 15 amino acids.

V is TRBV21-1 and J is TRBJ1-6. TRBV21-1 is classified as a pseudogene. The CDR3 runs 16 residues. CDR3 protein: CASSKVPYSYNSPLHF. CDR3 DNA sequence: TGTGCCAGCAGCAAAGTCCCTTACTCCTATAATTCACCCCTCCACTTT.

The chain couples TRBV9 to TRBJ1-2; no reliable D call. Trimming stripped 2 bases from V and 6 bases from J, with 11 bases between. The CDR3 runs 13 residues. Looked up from germline, CDR1 is SGDLS and CDR2 is YYNGEE. CDR3 nucleotide sequence: TGTGCCAGCAGCGTGGTCCCCGGGAATGGCTACACCTTC. This codes for CASSVVPGNGYTF.